The TCR beta chain under discussion was sequenced for a study of vaccination effects on CD4 cells after COVID-19 (dated by TCRdb to the early 2020s). About the study as a whole: Each participant received two doses of an mRNA SARS-CoV-2 vaccine, either BNT162b2 or mRNA-1273. The study compared SARS-CoV-2 spike-specific CD4+ TCR repertoires before and after mRNA vaccination in COVID-19 convalescent patients and infection-naive vaccine recipients. A total of ten to eleven COVID-19 convalescent patients and a few SARS-CoV-2-naive healthy vaccine recipients were included in the full study. Cultures from other donors in the study were sequenced with the Oncomine TCR Beta short-read assay on an Illumina iSeq 100.

Regarding this clone: Its antigen is currently not known. There are no base qualities to consult, and no much larger clone falls within one base.

Receptor libraries were prepared by the immunoSEQ multiplex PCR assay. DNA from the cultured and isolated CD4+ T cells underwent TCR beta CDR3 sequencing. In the paper's pipeline: Non-productive TCR sequences were removed and reads were trimmed to the CDR3 region, keeping CDR3s of at least 7 amino acids. Antigen-specific clonotypes were identified with the MANAFEST web app by comparing expansion in peptide wells against reference cultures. To count as positive, a clone had to show expansion at FDR<0.05 compared with the reference and with all other wells, an odds ratio above 5, and a frequency above 0.1% in two replicate wells. A clonotype was called cross-reactive if it was significantly expanded both in SARS-CoV-2 spike wells and in at least one common cold coronavirus spike condition. CDR3 similarity was assessed by Levenshtein distance with the stringdist R package, and unrooted trees were built with ape in R 3.6.1. TCRdb obtained this table from immuneACCESS and retained in-frame rearrangements with V and J assigned. These tables miss some clones; where compared with another copy, unresolved V genes account for less than half of the shortfall, and the remainder is unexplained. The V and J calls and the clone size are those of that table, but D and trimming were determined from the DNA. In all, the sample holds under 80,000 clones, and more than 60% of those were seen once. Of the sample, over 9.5% is held by the ten largest clones.

The ViraFEST assay stimulated PBMC with viral peptide pools and then used TCR sequencing to identify antigen-specific CD4+ T cell clonotypes by expansion. After around 10 days of culture, CD4+ T cells were isolated with the EasySep CD4+ T cell isolation kit. Negative nucleocapsid antibody results before and after vaccination confirmed that the healthy vaccine recipients had no prior SARS-CoV-2 infection. Each well held fewer than 2.5 million PBMC cultured in IMDM containing approximately 5% human AB serum, roughly 9.9 IU/ml IL-2 and gentamicin, along with around 11 ug/ml peptides. On days 3 and 7, half of the culture medium was replaced with fresh IL-2-containing medium. Unless noted otherwise, every peptide stimulation condition was grown in triplicate wells. Using Ficoll-Paque Plus gradient centrifugation, PBMC were separated from whole blood and then either used fresh or cryopreserved at -140C. The spike proteins of SARS-CoV-2 and of the common cold coronaviruses HCoV-NL63, HCoV-OC43 and HCoV-229E were spanned by overlapping peptide pools. The QIAamp micro DNA kit was used to extract genomic DNA from the cultured CD4+ T cells.

CDR1 and CDR2 were assigned from the germline V gene as MNHEY and SVGAGI. Including the terminal cysteine and phenylalanine, the CDR3 comprises 15 residues. Just CDR3 DNA is preserved here, 45 bases in frame from base 1. The germline V and J ends show losses of 4 bases and 2 bases respectively, and no gene match explains 5 bases of the junction. Points the paper makes about the study in general: Both infection-induced and vaccine-induced clones contracted markedly at late post-vaccination timepoints, which is consistent with waning T cell responses. Only a small number of convalescent patients were included, and no early post-infection timepoints were available, which limited the study. In healthy vaccine recipients, vaccine-induced clones were almost all SARS-CoV-2 mono-reactive, with only 1 of 255 cross-reactive with common cold coronaviruses.

The rearrangement combines TRBV6-5 with TRBJ1-3, with 7 bases matching TRBD1. The source is a human donor who received a COVID-19 vaccine. The sample in question was CD4+ T cells from PBMCs cultured with SARS-CoV-2 spike peptides, obtained before COVID-19 vaccination. The sample's cell subset or site label, decoded: SARS-CoV-2 spike overlapping peptide pool stimulation. The DNA reads TGTGCCAGCAGTTCCGACAGGGTCCCTGGAAACACCATATATTTT. The translation is CASSSDRVPGNTIYF.